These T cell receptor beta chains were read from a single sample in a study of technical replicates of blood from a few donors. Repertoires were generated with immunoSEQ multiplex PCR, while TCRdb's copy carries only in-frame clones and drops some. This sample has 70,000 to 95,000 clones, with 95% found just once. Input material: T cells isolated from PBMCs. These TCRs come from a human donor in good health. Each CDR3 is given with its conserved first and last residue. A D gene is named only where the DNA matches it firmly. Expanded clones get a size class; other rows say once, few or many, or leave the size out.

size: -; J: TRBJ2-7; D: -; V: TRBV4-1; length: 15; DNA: TGCGCCAGCAGCCATGGCAGGGGGGCCTCCTACGAGCAGTACTTC; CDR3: CASSHGRGASYEQYF
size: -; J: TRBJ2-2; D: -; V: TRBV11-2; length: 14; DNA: TGTGCCAGCAGCTTAGCCCGGGGGACCGGGGAGCTGTTTTTT; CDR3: CASSLARGTGELFF
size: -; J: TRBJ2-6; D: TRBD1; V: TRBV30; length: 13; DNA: TGTGGCGTGACAGGGTCTGGGGCCAACGTCCTGACTTTC; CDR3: CGVTGSGANVLTF
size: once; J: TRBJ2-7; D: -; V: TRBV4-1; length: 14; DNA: TGCGCCAGCAGCCAAGTAAATAGCGTGGACGAGCAGTACTTC; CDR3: CASSQVNSVDEQYF
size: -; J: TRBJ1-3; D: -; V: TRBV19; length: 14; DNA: TGTGCCAGTAGTTTGACAGCCTTTCGGGACACCATATATTTT; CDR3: CASSLTAFRDTIYF
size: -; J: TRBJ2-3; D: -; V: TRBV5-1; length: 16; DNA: TGCGCCAGCAGCTTGGCCAGGGGGGCGGTAACAGATACGCAGTATTTT; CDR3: CASSLARGAVTDTQYF
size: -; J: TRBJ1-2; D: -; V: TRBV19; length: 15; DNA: TGTGCCAGTAGTATAGATCGAGCGGATTACTATGGCTACACCTTC; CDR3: CASSIDRADYYGYTF
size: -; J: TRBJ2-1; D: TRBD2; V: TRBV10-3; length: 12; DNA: TGTGCCATTCGGACTAGCAGTAATGAGCAGTTCTTC; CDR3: CAIRTSSNEQFF
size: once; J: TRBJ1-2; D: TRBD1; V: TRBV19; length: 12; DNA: TGTGCCAGTGGACAGGAGCCCTATGGCTACACCTTC; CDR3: CASGQEPYGYTF
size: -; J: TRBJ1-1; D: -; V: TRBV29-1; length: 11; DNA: TGCAGCGGTACGAGGGACACTGAAGCTTTCTTT; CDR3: CSGTRDTEAFF
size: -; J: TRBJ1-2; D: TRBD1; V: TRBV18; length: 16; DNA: TGTGCCAGCTCACTCATTGGGACAGGGGACCCGGCTGGCTACACCTTC; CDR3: CASSLIGTGDPAGYTF
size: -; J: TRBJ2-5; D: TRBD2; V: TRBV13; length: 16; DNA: TGTGCCAGCAGCGCCCTGACTAGCGGGTCTGAAGAGACCCAGTACTTC; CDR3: CASSALTSGSEETQYF
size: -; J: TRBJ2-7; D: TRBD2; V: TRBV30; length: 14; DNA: TGTGCCTGGAGGGTTGCGGGGGGAGTACGTCAGCAGTACTTC; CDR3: CAWRVAGGVRQQYF
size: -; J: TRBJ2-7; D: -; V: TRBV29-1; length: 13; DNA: TGCAGCGCTATGTTAACGGGGTTCCACGAGCAGTACTTC; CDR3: CSAMLTGFHEQYF
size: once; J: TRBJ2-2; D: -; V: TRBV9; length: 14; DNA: TGTGCCAGCAGCGTATTAGCGAACACCGGGGAGCTGTTTTTT; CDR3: CASSVLANTGELFF
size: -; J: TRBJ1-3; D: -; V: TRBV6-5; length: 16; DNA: TGTGCCAGCAGCTACTGGGGGGGGGCATCTGGAAACACCATATATTTT; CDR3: CASSYWGGASGNTIYF
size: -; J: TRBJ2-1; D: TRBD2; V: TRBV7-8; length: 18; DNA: TGTGCCAGCAGCTTCAGCGGGAGGGCCAGTTTTTTTTCATATGAGCAGTTCTTC; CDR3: CASSFSGRASFFSYEQFF
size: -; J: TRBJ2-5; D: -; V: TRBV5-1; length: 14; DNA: TGCGCCAGCAGCGGTACAGTTCACCAAGAGACCCAGTACTTC; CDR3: CASSGTVHQETQYF
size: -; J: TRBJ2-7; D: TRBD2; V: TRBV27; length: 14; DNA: TGTGCCAGCGGAACTAGCGGGGGGCCCAGCGAGCAGTACTTC; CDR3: CASGTSGGPSEQYF
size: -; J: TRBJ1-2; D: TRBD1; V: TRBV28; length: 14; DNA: TGTGCCAGCAGTGGGGCGGGACAGACTTATGGCTACACCTTC; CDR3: CASSGAGQTYGYTF
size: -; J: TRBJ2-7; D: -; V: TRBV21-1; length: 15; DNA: TGTGCCAGCAGCAAACCGAGGACACGCCTGGGGGAGCAGTACTTC; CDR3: CASSKPRTRLGEQYF
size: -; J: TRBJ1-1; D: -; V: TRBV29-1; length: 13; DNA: TGCAGCGTTGGTGAAGGCGGGAACACTGAAGCTTTCTTT; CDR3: CSVGEGGNTEAFF
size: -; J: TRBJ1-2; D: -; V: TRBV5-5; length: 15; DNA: TGTGCCAGCAGCTTGGCCACAGGCGGCGTAGGGGGCTACACCTTC; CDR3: CASSLATGGVGGYTF
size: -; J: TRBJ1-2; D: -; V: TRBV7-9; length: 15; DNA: TGTGCCAGCAGCGGCTTGGGGCCGGCTCTCTATGGCTACACCTTC; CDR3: CASSGLGPALYGYTF
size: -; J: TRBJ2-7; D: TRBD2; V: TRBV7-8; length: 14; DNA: TGTGCCAGCAGCTTCGCCAGCGGGAGGCACGAGCAGTACTTC; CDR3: CASSFASGRHEQYF
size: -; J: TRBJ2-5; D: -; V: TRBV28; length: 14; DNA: TGTGCCAGCAGTTTAATCGGAGGGCGGAAGACCCAGTACTTC; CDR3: CASSLIGGRKTQYF
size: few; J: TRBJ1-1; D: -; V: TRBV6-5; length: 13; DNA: TGTGCCAGCAGTTTTATTCATACAGGGGAAGCTTTCTTT; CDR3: CASSFIHTGEAFF
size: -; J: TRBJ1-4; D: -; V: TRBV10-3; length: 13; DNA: TGTGCCATCAGTGCACAGGATAATGAAAAACTGTTTTTT; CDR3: CAISAQDNEKLFF
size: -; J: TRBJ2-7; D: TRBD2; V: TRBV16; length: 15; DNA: TGTGCCAGCAGTTTCCGACTAGCGGGAAACTACGAGCAGTACTTC; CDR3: CASSFRLAGNYEQYF
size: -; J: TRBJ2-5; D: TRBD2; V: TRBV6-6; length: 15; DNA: TGTGCCAGCAGCCCCGGACTAGCGGGAGTTGAGACCCAGTACTTC; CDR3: CASSPGLAGVETQYF
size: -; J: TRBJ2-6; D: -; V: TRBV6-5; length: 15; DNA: TGTGCCAGCACTCAGGGCTCATCTGGGGCCAACGTCCTGACTTTC; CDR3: CASTQGSSGANVLTF
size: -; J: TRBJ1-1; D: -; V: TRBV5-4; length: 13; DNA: TGTGCCAGCAGCTACATGGAGAAGACTGAAGCTTTCTTT; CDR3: CASSYMEKTEAFF
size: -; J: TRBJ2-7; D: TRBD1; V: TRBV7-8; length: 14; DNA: TGTGCCAGCCTTTCAGGGACAGCCCTTTACGAGCAGTACTTC; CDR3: CASLSGTALYEQYF
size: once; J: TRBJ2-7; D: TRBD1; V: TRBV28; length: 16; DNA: TGTGCCAGCAATTGGGGCCCGGACAGGAACACCTACGAGCAGTACTTC; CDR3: CASNWGPDRNTYEQYF
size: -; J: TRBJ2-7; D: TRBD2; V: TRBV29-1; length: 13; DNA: TGCAGCGTTGATATAGCGGGTTCCTACGAGCAGTACTTC; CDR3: CSVDIAGSYEQYF
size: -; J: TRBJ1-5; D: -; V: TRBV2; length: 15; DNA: TGTGCCAGCAGTGGGACAGTTGATAGCAATCAGCCCCAGCATTTT; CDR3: CASSGTVDSNQPQHF
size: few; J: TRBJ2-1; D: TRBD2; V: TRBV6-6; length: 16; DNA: TGTGCCAGCAGTTACAGTACGAGACTAGCGAAGAATGAGCAGTTCTTC; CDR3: CASSYSTRLAKNEQFF
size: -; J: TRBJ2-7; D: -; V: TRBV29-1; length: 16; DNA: TGCAGCGTGGCGGTTAACGGGGGGCCCATCTCCTACGAGCAGTACTTC; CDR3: CSVAVNGGPISYEQYF
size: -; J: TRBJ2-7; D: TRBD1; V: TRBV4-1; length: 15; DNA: TGCGCCAGCAGCCACCGGACAGGGGAGACCTACGAGCAGTACTTC; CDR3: CASSHRTGETYEQYF
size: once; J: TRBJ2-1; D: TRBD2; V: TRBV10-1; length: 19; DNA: TGCGCCAGCAGTGGTGGACTAGCGGGAGGGCCCGGAGCCTACAATGAGCAGTTCTTC; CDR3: CASSGGLAGGPGAYNEQFF
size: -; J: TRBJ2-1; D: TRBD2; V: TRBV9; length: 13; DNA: TGTGCCAGCAACGAGCGGGGGTTCAATGAGCAGTTCTTC; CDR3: CASNERGFNEQFF
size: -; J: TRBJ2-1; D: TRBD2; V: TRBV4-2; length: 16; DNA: TGTGCCAGCAGCCAAGTTTTAACTAGCGGGGGCAATGAGCAGTTCTTC; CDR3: CASSQVLTSGGNEQFF